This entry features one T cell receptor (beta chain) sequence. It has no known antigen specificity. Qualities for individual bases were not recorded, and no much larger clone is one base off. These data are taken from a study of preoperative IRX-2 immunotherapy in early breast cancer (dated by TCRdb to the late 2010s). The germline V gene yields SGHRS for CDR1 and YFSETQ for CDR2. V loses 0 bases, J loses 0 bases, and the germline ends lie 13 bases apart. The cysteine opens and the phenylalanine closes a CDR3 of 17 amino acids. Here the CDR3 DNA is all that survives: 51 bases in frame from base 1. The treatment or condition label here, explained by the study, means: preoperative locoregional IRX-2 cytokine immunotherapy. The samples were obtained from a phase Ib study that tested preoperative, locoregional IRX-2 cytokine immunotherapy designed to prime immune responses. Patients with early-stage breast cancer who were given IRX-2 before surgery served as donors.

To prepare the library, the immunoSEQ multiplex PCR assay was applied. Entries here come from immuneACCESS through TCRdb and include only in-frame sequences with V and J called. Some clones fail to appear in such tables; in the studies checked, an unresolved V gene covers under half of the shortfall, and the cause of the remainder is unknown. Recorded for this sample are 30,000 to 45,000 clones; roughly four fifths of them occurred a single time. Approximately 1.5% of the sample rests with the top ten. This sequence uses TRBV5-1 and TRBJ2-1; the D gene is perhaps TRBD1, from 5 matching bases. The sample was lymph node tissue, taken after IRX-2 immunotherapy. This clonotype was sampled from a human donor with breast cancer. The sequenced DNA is TGCGCCAGCAGCTTGGCCTATGCAGGGCTCTCCTACAATGAGCAGTTCTTC. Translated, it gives CASSLAYAGLSYNEQFF.